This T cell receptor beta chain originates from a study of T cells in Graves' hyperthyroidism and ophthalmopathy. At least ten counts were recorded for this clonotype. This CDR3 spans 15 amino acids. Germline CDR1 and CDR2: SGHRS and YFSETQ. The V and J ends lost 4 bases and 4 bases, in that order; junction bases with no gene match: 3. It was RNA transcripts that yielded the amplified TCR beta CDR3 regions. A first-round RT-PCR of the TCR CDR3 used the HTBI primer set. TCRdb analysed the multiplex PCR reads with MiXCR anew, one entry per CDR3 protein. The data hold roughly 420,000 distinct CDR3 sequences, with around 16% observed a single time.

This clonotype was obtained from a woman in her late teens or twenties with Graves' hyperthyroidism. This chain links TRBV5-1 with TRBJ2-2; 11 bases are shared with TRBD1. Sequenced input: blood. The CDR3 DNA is TGCGCCAGCAGCCCCGGGACAGGGGGCACCGGGGAGCTGTTTTTT. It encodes CASSPGTGGTGELFF. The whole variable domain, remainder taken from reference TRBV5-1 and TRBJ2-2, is KAGVTQTPRYLIKTRGQQVTLSCSPISGHRSVSWYQQTPGQGLQFLFEYFSETQRNKGNFPGRFSGRQFSNSRSEMNVSTLELGDSALYLCASSPGTGGTGELFFGEGSRLTVL.